These 17 T cell receptor beta chains share one sample of origin, sequenced in a study of T cells after yellow fever vaccination. One entry per CDR3 protein, called by TCRdb with MiXCR from the 5' RACE reads. The repertoire holds around 250,000 distinct CDR3 sequences, with about 7% as singletons. The source was CD4+ T cells sorted from PBMCs, collected 15 days after the yellow fever booster vaccination. The receptors come from a man younger than 40 who received the YFV17D yellow fever vaccine.

This clonotype appeared a few times. Here the CDR3 reads CASSSPGQGGGSNQPQHF. CDR3 nucleotides: TGTGCCAGCAGTTCCCCGGGACAGGGAGGCGGTAGCAATCAGCCCCAGCATTTT. The V call is TRBV28, the J call TRBJ1-5; 9 bases are a match to TRBD1. This CDR3 spans 18 amino acids. Per germline, CDR1 MDHEN and CDR2 SYDVKM. V gave up 4 bases and J gave up 0 bases; unmatched junction bases: 10.

This chain joins TRBV2 and TRBJ2-7; D uncertain. Germline V gene lookup returns CDR1 SNHLY and CDR2 FYNNEI. The CDR3 runs to 14 residues. Trimming removed 4 bases at V and 1 base at J, with 11 bases between. Written as DNA, the CDR3 is TGTGCCAGCAGTGCCGACCAGGTTTCCTACGAGCAGTACTTC. It codes for CASSADQVSYEQYF.

This clonotype has a handful of counts. The chain is built from TRBV27 and TRBJ2-1, with D possibly being TRBD2 (6 bases). V was clipped by 6 bases and J by 0 bases, with 12 bases between them. CDR3 length: 15 residues. Germline-derived CDR1 and CDR2 are MNHEY and SMNVEV (reference sequence). CDR3 sequence reads: CASSGRVYSYNEQFF. In DNA, the CDR3 is TGTGCCAGCAGCGGGAGAGTATACTCCTACAATGAGCAGTTCTTC.

In this sample, this clonotype turned up a few times. The chain joins TRBV20-1 to TRBJ2-2, with TRBD1 as a possible D gene (6 bases). Germline assignment: CDR1 DFQATT and CDR2 SNEGSKA (reference sequence). CDR3 length: 19 residues. V lost 0 bases and J 6 bases, leaving 26 bases between the germline ends. The DNA for the CDR3 is TGCAGTGCTAGAGATCTGAAATTGGGAACAGGGATATGGGCCGGGGAGCTGTTTTTT. Translation: CSARDLKLGTGIWAGELFF.

V and J are TRBV6-2 or TRBV6-3 and TRBJ2-3, with a possible D match to TRBD2 (5 bases). Germline lookup yields CDR1 MNHEY and CDR2 SVGEGT. The ends were cut back, 10 bases at V and 3 bases at J, with 11 bases in the middle. The CDR3 length is 12 residues. The CDR3 DNA sequence: TGTGCCATCAGCTCGGGGACAGATACGCAGTATTTT. Its protein is CAISSGTDTQYF.

There are many counts of this clonotype. This rearrangement joins TRBV10-3 to TRBJ1-5; D may be TRBD1 (5 bases). The length of the CDR3 is 14 residues. Trimming left V 3 bases short and J 7 bases short, with 13 bases between. CDR1 and CDR2 from the germline V gene are ENHRY and SYGVKD. For the CDR3, the DNA is TGTGCCATCAGTGATCAGGGTGGGAGGCAGCCCCAGCATTTT. Protein product: CAISDQGGRQPQHF.

This chain links TRBV18 with TRBJ2-2; D may be TRBD1 (5 bases). V was pared by 3 bases and J by 0 bases, with 11 bases between. The CDR3 is made up of 16 amino acids. CDR1 and CDR2 from the germline V gene are KGHSH and LQKENI. The CDR3 coding sequence is TGTGCCAGCTCACCGGTTAGGGGCTCGAACACCGGGGAGCTGTTTTTT. It is translated as CASSPVRGSNTGELFF. Filled out from reference TRBV18 and TRBJ2-2, the complete variable domain reads NAGVMQNPRHLVRRRGQEARLRCSPMKGHSHVYWYRQLPEEGLKFMVYLQKENIIDESGMPKERFSAEFPKEGPSILRIQQVVRGDSAAYFCASSPVRGSNTGELFFGEGSRLTVL.

The V and J genes are TRBV5-1 and TRBJ2-7, with D possibly being TRBD2 (6 bases). Trimming removed 4 bases at V and 0 bases at J, with 11 bases between. The CDR3 totals 14 residues. Looked up from germline, CDR1 is SGHRS and CDR2 is YFSETQ. CDR3 in amino acids: CASSEGLGSYEQYF. The DNA of the CDR3 is TGCGCCAGCAGCGAGGGACTGGGCTCCTACGAGCAGTACTTC. Drawing the rest from reference TRBV5-1 and TRBJ2-7, the complete variable domain is KAGVTQTPRYLIKTRGQQVTLSCSPISGHRSVSWYQQTPGQGLQFLFEYFSETQRNKGNFPGRFSGRQFSNSRSEMNVSTLELGDSALYLCASSEGLGSYEQYFGPGTRLTVT.

This clonotype was counted a few times. The genes are TRBV5-1 and TRBJ2-7; TRBD2 aligns across 8 bases. This CDR3 spans 14 amino acids. Germline values: CDR1 SGHRS, CDR2 YFSETQ. The trim removed 4 bases at V and 2 bases at J, leaving 5 bases unmatched. The CDR3, as DNA: TGCGCCAGCAGCGACAGGACTAGCACCTACGAGCAGTACTTC. Its protein product is CASSDRTSTYEQYF.

This clonotype has ten or more counts. The chain joins TRBV6-2 or TRBV6-3 to TRBJ2-2; 7 bases match TRBD1. This CDR3 comprises 17 residues. V lost 2 bases to trimming and J lost 4 bases; unmatched junction nucleotides: 10. In germline, CDR1 is MNHEY, CDR2 SVGEGT. CDR3 in amino acids: CASSYRGLGGSTGELFF. DNA of the CDR3: TGTGCCAGCAGTTACCGGGGTTTAGGGGGCTCCACCGGGGAGCTGTTTTTT.

This clonotype was seen a few times. The rearrangement joins TRBV12-3 or TRBV12-4 to TRBJ1-3; TRBD1 matches 8 bases. The CDR3 sequence is 17 residues long. J gave up 2 bases and V 7 bases, and 13 bases lay outside the gene matches. The CDR3 here is CASTSIWTGSTGNTIYF. CDR3 DNA sequence: TGTGCCAGCACTTCAATATGGACAGGGTCGACTGGAAACACCATATATTTT.

This clonotype was recorded at least ten times. The chain joins TRBV12-3 or TRBV12-4 to TRBJ2-6; TRBD2 matches 10 bases. V lost 5 bases, J lost 0 bases, and 7 bases stayed unmatched. The CDR3 spans 18 residues. The CDR3 bases are TGTGCCAGCAGTCGAGGACTAGCGGTCCACTCTGGGGCCAACGTCCTGACTTTC. Translating gives CASSRGLAVHSGANVLTF.

In this sample, this clonotype turned up many times. V is TRBV12-3 or TRBV12-4 and J is TRBJ1-4, with TRBD1 identical over 9 bases. The CDR3 totals 14 residues. The J segment lost 8 bases and the V segment lost 5 bases, leaving 6 bases of the junction unmatched. The CDR3 DNA reads as TGTGCCAGCAGTCCGGGACAGGGTGAAGAAAAACTGTTTTTT. Encoded protein: CASSPGQGEEKLFF.

In this sample, this clonotype turned up many times. The CDR3 nucleotides read TGTGCCAGCTCACCGGGACAGACAGATACGCAGTATTTT. Translated, it gives CASSPGQTDTQYF. The chain links TRBV18 to TRBJ2-3, with 7 bases lining up with TRBD1. V dropped 3 bases and J dropped 3; count of bases not matched to a gene: 0. There are 13 residues in the CDR3. Germline V gene lookup returns CDR1 KGHSH and CDR2 LQKENI. The entire variable domain, with the rest obtained from reference TRBV18 and TRBJ2-3, is as follows: NAGVMQNPRHLVRRRGQEARLRCSPMKGHSHVYWYRQLPEEGLKFMVYLQKENIIDESGMPKERFSAEFPKEGPSILRIQQVVRGDSAAYFCASSPGQTDTQYFGPGTRLTVL.

This clonotype was counted only a few times. The V gene is TRBV7-3, the J gene TRBJ2-7; 7 bases are a match to TRBD2. The length of the CDR3 is 15 residues. CDR1 and CDR2 from the germline V gene are SGHTA and FQGTGA. Germline trimming cut 3 bases from V and 0 bases from J; bases unmatched to any gene: 5. CDR3 sequence: CASSLKVAGSYEQYF. The CDR3 nucleotides are TGTGCCAGCAGCTTGAAGGTAGCGGGCTCCTACGAGCAGTACTTC. Based on the CDR3 plus reference TRBV7-3 and TRBJ2-7, the full variable domain is GAGVSQTPSNKVTEKGKYVELRCDPISGHTALYWYRQSLGQGPEFLIYFQGTGAADDSGLPNDRFFAVRPEGSVSTLKIQRTERGDSAVYLCASSLKVAGSYEQYFGPGTRLTVT.

This clonotype has a handful of counts. The V gene is TRBV3-1, the J gene TRBJ2-2, with 11 bases lining up with TRBD2. This CDR3 has 16 amino acids. The germline V gene encodes CDR1 LGHDT and CDR2 YNNKEL (reference sequence). V was pared by 8 bases and J by 2 bases, with 7 bases of the junction left unmatched. The CDR3 loop is CASDPGTSGNTGELFF. The DNA for the CDR3 is TGTGCCAGCGACCCGGGGACTAGCGGTAACACCGGGGAGCTGTTTTTT.

The table lists this clonotype with a few counts. V usage is TRBV11-2 and J usage is TRBJ2-1, with D possibly TRBD2 on 6 matching bases. Trimming cost V 0 bases and J 0 bases, with 9 bases left between them. In germline, CDR1 is SGHAT, CDR2 FQNNGV. CDR3 size: 16 residues. The CDR3 protein is CASSLEGGASYNEQFF. In DNA form, the CDR3 reads TGTGCCAGCAGCTTAGAGGGGGGAGCCTCCTACAATGAGCAGTTCTTC.